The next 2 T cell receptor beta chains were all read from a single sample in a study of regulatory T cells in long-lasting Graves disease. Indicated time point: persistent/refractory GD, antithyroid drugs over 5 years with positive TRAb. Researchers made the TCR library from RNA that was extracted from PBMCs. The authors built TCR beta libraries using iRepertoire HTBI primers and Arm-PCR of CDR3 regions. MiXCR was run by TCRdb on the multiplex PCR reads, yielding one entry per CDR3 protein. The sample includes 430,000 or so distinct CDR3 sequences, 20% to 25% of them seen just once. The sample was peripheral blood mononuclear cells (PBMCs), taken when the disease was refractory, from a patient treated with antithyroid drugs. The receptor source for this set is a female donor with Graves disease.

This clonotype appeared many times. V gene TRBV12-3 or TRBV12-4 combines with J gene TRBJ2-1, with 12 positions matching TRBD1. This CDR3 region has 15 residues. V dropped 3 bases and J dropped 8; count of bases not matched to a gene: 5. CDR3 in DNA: TGTGCCAGCAGTTTTGGGACAGGGGGCCGGGATGAGCAGTTCTTC. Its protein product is CASSFGTGGRDEQFF.

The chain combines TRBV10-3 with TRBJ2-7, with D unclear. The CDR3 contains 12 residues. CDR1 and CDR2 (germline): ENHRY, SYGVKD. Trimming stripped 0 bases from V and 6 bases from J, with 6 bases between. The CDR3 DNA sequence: TGTGCCATCAGTGAGTCGACCTTCGAGCAGTACTTC. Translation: CAISESTFEQYF.